These 20 T cell receptor beta chains were all obtained from the same sample, sequenced in a study of T-cell reconstitution after alpha-beta-depleted transplantation in children. The library targeted TCRbeta and was prepared with unique molecular identifiers. TCRdb redid the calling of the PCR reads with MiXCR, one entry per CDR3 protein. The data contain about 120,000 distinct CDR3 sequences, about 23% of them singletons. The material sequenced was PBMCs, mostly from graft donor cells, taken 180 days after TCRalphabeta/CD19-depleted stem cell transplant. These receptor sequences come from a male patient under 10 years old who had a stem cell transplant for chronic granulomatous disease, so the T cells may come from the graft donor.

The V and J genes are TRBV7-6 and TRBJ2-3, with a weak D call TRBD1 (5 bases). Trimming removed 1 base at V and 8 bases at J, with 10 bases between. Germline V CDR1 and CDR2: SGHVS, FNYEAQ. This CDR3 region has 13 residues. The chain's CDR3 is CASSLGQPGTQYF. The CDR3 bases are TGTGCCAGCAGCTTAGGACAGCCTGGTACGCAGTATTTT.

This clonotype was recorded at least ten times. This sequence joins TRBV7-2 and TRBJ2-7; 10 bases agree with TRBD2. J was trimmed by 7 bases and V by 4 bases; bases with no gene match: 13. The CDR3 spans 16 residues. Germline CDR1 SGHTA, CDR2 FQGNSA. This CDR3 reads CASSSEWTSGPREQYF. CDR3 in DNA: TGTGCCAGCAGCTCTGAATGGACTAGCGGACCTAGGGAGCAGTACTTC.

This clonotype was picked up many times. V usage is TRBV29-1 and J usage is TRBJ1-1; 8 bases agree with TRBD1. Germline CDR1 is SQVTM and CDR2 is ANQGSEA. V trimming: 7 bases; J trimming: 10 bases; junction bases outside the gene matches: 5. This CDR3 region has 10 residues. This CDR3 reads CSGRDRRAFF. CDR3 nucleotide sequence: TGCAGCGGTCGGGACAGGCGAGCTTTCTTT. Together with reference TRBV29-1 and TRBJ1-1, the CDR3 gives the full variable domain: SAVISQKPSRDICQRGTSLTIQCQVDSQVTMMFWYRQQPGQSLTLIATANQGSEATYESGFVIDKFPISRPNLTFSTLTVSNMSPEDSSIYLCSGRDRRAFFGQGTRLTVV.

This clonotype was counted a few times. The genes are TRBV12-3 or TRBV12-4 and TRBJ1-2; 9 nucleotides align to TRBD1. The CDR3 has 14 amino acids. Losses at the gene ends were 7 bases for V and 5 bases for J; bases not matched to a gene: 8. DNA for the CDR3: TGTGCCAGCAAATGGGGACAGGGACCTTATGGCTACACCTTC. Protein product: CASKWGQGPYGYTF.

This clonotype was recorded many times. The rearrangement joins TRBV29-1 to TRBJ2-1; D possibly matches TRBD1 or TRBD2 (7 bases each). Trimming left V 2 bases short and J 6 bases short, with 32 bases between. From germline, CDR1 is SQVTM and CDR2 ANQGSEA. The CDR3 totals 20 residues. Here the CDR3 reads CSVETGAWGRGRLSGNEQFF. The CDR3 coding sequence is TGCAGCGTTGAAACAGGGGCCTGGGGGCGGGGGCGACTATCAGGCAATGAGCAGTTCTTC.

This clonotype was recorded at least ten times. This chain joins TRBV29-1 and TRBJ2-1, with 13 bases matching TRBD2. The V gene end was trimmed by 6 bases and the J gene end by 1 base; junction bases not matched to a gene: 9. Germline values: CDR1 SQVTM, CDR2 ANQGSEA. The length of the CDR3 is 17 residues. The CDR3 loop is CSVSGLAGAMSYNEQFF. CDR3 bases: TGCAGCGTCTCAGGACTAGCGGGAGCAATGTCCTACAATGAGCAGTTCTTC.

J is TRBJ2-7 and V is TRBV9; tentative D call: TRBD2 (6 bases). Between the trimmed V and J ends, which lost 4 bases and 2 bases, there was a span of 16 bases. Looked up from germline, CDR1 is SGDLS and CDR2 is YYNGEE. The CDR3 contains 15 residues. The CDR3 DNA reads TGTGCCAGCAGCCCAGGAGGGACTGGCGCCTACGAGCAGTACTTC. The encoded protein is CASSPGGTGAYEQYF.

The chain has TRBV29-1 and TRBJ2-3; 9 positions agree with TRBD2. The V and J ends lost 6 bases and 0 bases, in that order; junction bases with no gene match: 4. The CDR3 is 14 residues long. Per germline, CDR1 SQVTM and CDR2 ANQGSEA. The CDR3, as DNA: TGCAGCGTCCGGACTAGCGTCAGCACAGATACGCAGTATTTT. This codes for CSVRTSVSTDTQYF.

This clonotype was seen only once. V is TRBV28 and J is TRBJ2-7; no clear D. Germline V gene sequence: CDR1 MDHEN, CDR2 SYDVKM. V lost 3 bases and J lost 0, with 18 bases in between. The CDR3 extends over 17 amino acids. CDR3 sequence (DNA): TGTGCCAGCAGTTTTTCCTCCGGACCACTGGGCTCCTACGAGCAGTACTTC. Translating it yields CASSFSSGPLGSYEQYF.

The chain joins TRBV12-3 or TRBV12-4 to TRBJ2-7, with D uncertain. V was trimmed by 3 bases and J by 3 bases, leaving 12 bases between them. The CDR3 is made up of 14 amino acids. The chain's CDR3 is CASSLRSTSYEQYF. In DNA, the CDR3 is TGTGCCAGCAGTTTGAGGTCGACGAGCTACGAGCAGTACTTC.

This clonotype was recorded at least ten times. The V and J genes are TRBV5-1 and TRBJ2-5; D unclear. This CDR3 is built from 12 residues. The V and J ends lost 4 bases and 0 bases respectively, with 4 bases between them. Germline lookup yields CDR1 SGHRS and CDR2 YFSETQ. The CDR3 DNA sequence: TGCGCCAGCAGCCGCAACCAAGAGACCCAGTACTTC. Residues: CASSRNQETQYF.

There are a few counts of this clonotype. The chain has TRBV29-1 and TRBJ2-4; possibly TRBD2 for D (6 bases). The germline V and J ends were trimmed by 1 base and 4 bases, with 11 bases remaining between them. Looked up from germline, CDR1 is SQVTM and CDR2 is ANQGSEA. This CDR3 spans 14 amino acids. In DNA, the CDR3 is TGCAGCGTTGAAGGCGGGGCAGTTAAAAACATTCAGTACTTC. Its translation: CSVEGGAVKNIQYF.

This clonotype has more than one count but fewer than ten. This chain uses TRBV27 with TRBJ2-2; TRBD1 aligns across 8 bases. The trim removed 7 bases at V and 1 base at J, leaving 5 bases unmatched. The V gene's germline CDR1 is MNHEY and CDR2 SMNVEV (reference sequence). The CDR3 has 15 amino acids. CDR3 sequence reads: CASKKGQGNTGELFF. The CDR3 nucleotides read TGTGCCAGCAAGAAAGGACAGGGGAACACCGGGGAGCTGTTTTTT.

The chain combines TRBV5-1 with TRBJ2-1, with no clear D. V lost 0 bases to trimming and J lost 8 bases, with 15 bases between them. This CDR3 has 15 residues. Germline assignment: CDR1 SGHRS and CDR2 YFSETQ. The chain's CDR3 is CASSLDHNYRDEQFF. Here the CDR3 DNA reads TGCGCCAGCAGCTTGGACCACAACTATAGGGATGAGCAGTTCTTC.

The sample holds a few counts of this clonotype. J is TRBJ2-7 and V is TRBV12-3 or TRBV12-4, with D hard to call. This CDR3 is built from 11 residues. V lost 6 bases and J lost 5, with 8 bases in between. The CDR3 DNA follows: TGTGCCAGCAGCCGATATAACGAGCAGTACTTC. Translated: CASSRYNEQYF.

The chain joins TRBV7-2 to TRBJ1-6; 7 bases map to TRBD1. This CDR3 spans 14 amino acids. Germline V CDR1 and CDR2: SGHTA, FQGNSA. Losses at the gene ends were 5 bases for V and 9 bases for J; bases not matched to a gene: 7. In nucleotides, the CDR3 is TGTGCCAGCAGCCTGACAGGGTCGGGTTCACCCCTCCACTTT. Translation gives CASSLTGSGSPLHF.

This chain uses TRBV5-1 with TRBJ2-7; no definite D call. Germline CDR1 reads SGHRS; CDR2 reads YFSETQ. The CDR3 extends over 13 amino acids. Trimming took off 0 bases at V and 2 bases at J, with 6 bases between the two ends. The CDR3 region is CASSLGPTYEQYF. The CDR3 region has the DNA TGCGCCAGCAGCTTGGGACCGACCTACGAGCAGTACTTC.

The chain's CDR3 is CASSRTSWQETQYF. The DNA for the CDR3 is TGTGCCAGCAGCAGGACTAGCTGGCAAGAGACCCAGTACTTC. V usage is TRBV12-3 or TRBV12-4 and J usage is TRBJ2-5; TRBD2 matches at 8 bases. The CDR3 covers 14 residues. V shed 6 bases and J 2 bases; nucleotides not matched to a gene: 5.

This chain uses TRBV28 with TRBJ2-1; maybe TRBD2 (7 bases). Germline CDR1 reads MDHEN; CDR2 reads SYDVKM. The germline V and J ends were trimmed by 9 bases and 3 bases, with 21 bases remaining between them. The CDR3 length is 16 residues. This chain's CDR3 is CARGLWRGLLYNEQFF. In nucleotides, the CDR3 is TGTGCCAGGGGCTTGTGGCGGGGGCTACTCTACAATGAGCAGTTCTTC.

This clonotype was detected many times. The chain carries TRBV20-1 and TRBJ2-7; D gene unclear. The CDR3 has 11 amino acids. V lost 4 bases and J 4 bases, leaving 8 bases between the germline ends. Germline loops: CDR1 DFQATT, CDR2 SNEGSKA (reference sequence). The CDR3 nucleotides are TGCAGTGCTACCTCCGGGTACGAGCAGTACTTC. This translates into CSATSGYEQYF.